The 8 T cell receptor beta chains listed next were all sequenced from one sample in a study of shared clonotypes between healthy human individuals. Selected positively for CCR7 and CD45RO-negative, naive CD8 cells excluded terminally differentiated effector memory CD45RA+ cells. This table comes from immunoSEQ multiplex PCR, and its TCRdb copy is limited to in-frame clones, with some not included. The repertoire consists of hundreds of thousands of clones, with nearly 97% occurring once and the leading ten covering 0.11%. Material for sequencing was naive CD8+ T cells sorted from blood. These receptor sequences come from a woman younger than 45 in good health.

The genes are TRBV19 and TRBJ2-7; TRBD1 matches at 7 bases. There are 12 residues in the CDR3. The germline CDR1 and CDR2 sequences are LNHDA and SQIVND (reference sequence). After removal of 10 bases from V and 2 bases from J, the junction contained 5 bases not matched to a gene. CDR3 in DNA: TGTGCCACGGGGACAGAGACCTACGAGCAGTACTTC. It yields the protein CATGTETYEQYF.

For the CDR3, the DNA is TGTGCCACCGTTGAGGGGACCGGGGAGCTGTTTTTT. This translates into CATVEGTGELFF. V usage is TRBV6-5 and J usage is TRBJ2-2; the D gene could be TRBD1 or TRBD2 (5 bases each). V was pared by 10 bases and J by 5 bases, with 11 bases between. The germline V gene encodes CDR1 MNHEY and CDR2 SVGAGI. CDR3 size: 12 residues.

CDR3 coding DNA: TGTGCCAGCAGCTTACTAGCGGGCAGAACTAACACCGGGGAGCTGTTTTTT. Its translation: CASSLLAGRTNTGELFF. V usage is TRBV7-9 and J usage is TRBJ2-2; TRBD2 agrees at 8 bases. In germline, CDR1 is SEHNR, CDR2 FQNEAQ (reference sequence). The CDR3 runs 17 residues. V lost 2 bases and J lost 2; bases outside the gene matches: 7.

V is TRBV6-6 and J is TRBJ2-7, with 10 bases matching TRBD1. This CDR3 has 15 amino acids. The germline V gene encodes CDR1 MNHNY and CDR2 SVGAGI (reference sequence). The V and J ends lost 7 bases and 1 base, in that order; junction bases with no gene match: 7. The CDR3 here is CASNLRTGGSYEQYF. The CDR3 DNA reads TGTGCCAGCAACCTTAGGACAGGGGGATCCTACGAGCAGTACTTC.

The chain employs TRBV5-6 and TRBJ1-1; D is possibly TRBD1 (5 bases). Germline values: CDR1 SGHDT, CDR2 YYEEEE. This CDR3 contains 15 residues. Trimming removed 4 bases from V and 0 bases from J, with 13 bases in between. The CDR3 DNA sequence: TGTGCCAGCAGCGGCGGACACCGCATGAACACTGAAGCTTTCTTT. This encodes CASSGGHRMNTEAFF. The variable domain in full, completed from reference TRBV5-6 and TRBJ1-1, reads DAGVTQSPTHLIKTRGQQVTLRCSPKSGHDTVSWYQQALGQGPQFIFQYYEEEERQRGNFPDRFSGHQFPNYSSELNVNALLLGDSALYLCASSGGHRMNTEAFFGQGTRLTVV.

V is TRBV10-1 and J is TRBJ2-3; D remains unclear. Germline V lookup: CDR1 WNHNN, CDR2 SYGVQD (reference sequence). Between the trimmed V and J ends, which lost 4 bases and 1 base, there was a span of 9 bases. The CDR3 has 14 residues. The CDR3 DNA is TGCGCCAGCAGTGGGGAACAGCGCACAGATACGCAGTATTTT. Amino acid sequence: CASSGEQRTDTQYF.

V usage is TRBV7-6 and J usage is TRBJ1-1; no definite D call. Per the germline V gene, CDR1 is SGHVS and CDR2 is FNYEAQ. This CDR3 is 14 amino acids long. Trimming took 1 base from V and 4 from J, leaving 10 bases between them. CDR3 in DNA: TGTGCCAGCAGCTTAGGTAGCGGGGTCACTGAAGCTTTCTTT. It yields the protein CASSLGSGVTEAFF.

This chain joins TRBV6-5 and TRBJ1-1, with D uncertain. V was clipped by 0 bases and J by 0 bases, with 8 bases between them. CDR1 is MNHEY and CDR2 is SVGAGI in the germline V gene. The CDR3 runs to 15 residues. The CDR3 region is CASSYSSGMNTEAFF. The CDR3 coding sequence is TGTGCCAGCAGTTACTCGTCAGGTATGAACACTGAAGCTTTCTTT.